These 21 T cell receptor beta chains were sequenced from one sample in a study of identical twins (dated by TCRdb to between 2015 and 2016). Receptor libraries were prepared by 5' RACE. This sample was sequenced with an Illumina HiSeq 2000. TCRdb itself trimmed the public reads at Q25 with fastp, ran MiXCR and retained productive beta chains. Rows matching on CDR3 protein sequence are summarized as one entry with the most common DNA and genes. For this sample the table gives just under 550,000 distinct CDR3 sequences, of which 15% were detected only once. The ten top clones hold roughly 0.46% of the sample. The data were also submitted as part of a second study, on yellow fever vaccine responses in identical twins.

Sequencing was performed on CD4+ T cells sorted from blood. The receptors were sampled from a woman under 30 in good health.

This clonotype showed up just a few times. The chain links TRBV2 to TRBJ1-5, with a weak D call TRBD1 (6 bases). This CDR3 is built from 17 residues. Germline V gives CDR1 SNHLY, CDR2 FYNNEI. Trimming cost V 2 bases and J 3 bases, with 17 bases left between them. CDR3 nucleotide sequence: TGTGCCAGCAGTGAACCCAGGGGAGGTTTAGTCAATCAGCCCCAGCATTTT. Protein sequence: CASSEPRGGLVNQPQHF.

This chain links TRBV20-1 with TRBJ2-3, with D perhaps matching TRBD1 (6 bases). Deletions cut 1 base from V and 1 base from J, with 15 bases between. Germline V gene sequence: CDR1 DFQATT, CDR2 SNEGSKA (reference sequence). This CDR3 is built from 16 residues. Here the CDR3 reads CSARVVGSGGTDTQYF. The CDR3 nucleotides read TGCAGTGCTAGAGTCGTAGGGTCAGGGGGCACAGATACGCAGTATTTT.

This clonotype was seen more than once but under ten times. This sequence joins TRBV3-1 and TRBJ2-2; D is unclear. There are 17 residues in the CDR3. Germline V gives CDR1 LGHDT, CDR2 YNNKEL (reference sequence). Trimming took off 4 bases at V and 2 bases at J, with 17 bases between the two ends. CDR3 protein: CASSPVQPLANTGELFF. DNA for the CDR3: TGTGCCAGCAGCCCTGTCCAACCACTGGCCAACACCGGGGAGCTGTTTTTT.

The chain recombines TRBV29-1 with TRBJ2-3, with 12 bases that match TRBD1. This CDR3 is built from 16 residues. CDR1 is SQVTM, CDR2 ANQGSEA, per germline. With V trimmed by 1 base and J by 5 bases, 7 bases remained unmatched. CDR3 in amino acids: CSVEAPGQGAQDTQYF. CDR3 DNA sequence: TGCAGCGTTGAAGCTCCGGGACAGGGGGCGCAAGATACGCAGTATTTT.

This clonotype showed up just a few times. The genes are TRBV24-1 and TRBJ2-1; D is possibly TRBD2 (6 bases). Germline V gene lookup returns CDR1 KGHDR and CDR2 SFDVKD. V was shortened by 4 bases and J by 5 bases, with 17 bases between the two germline ends. The CDR3 length is 16 residues. The CDR3 here is CATSESGTGNHNEQFF. The DNA of the CDR3 is TGTGCCACCAGTGAGTCCGGGACTGGGAACCACAATGAGCAGTTCTTC.

On this clonotype itself: Given a much more abundant clone one base away, this may be a read error. The V and J genes are TRBV5-1 and TRBJ2-5, with TRBD1 identical over 8 bases. In germline, CDR1 is SGHRS, CDR2 YFSETQ. This CDR3 is built from 13 residues. V was clipped by 3 bases and J by 5 bases; unmatched bases: 3. The CDR3 loop reads CASSSTGEETQYF. CDR3 DNA sequence: TGCGCCAGCAGCTCGACAGGGGAGGAGACCCAGTACTTC. The whole variable domain, filled in from reference TRBV5-1 and TRBJ2-5, reads KAGVTQTPRYLIKTRGQQVTLSCSPISGHRSVSWYQQTPGQGLQFLFEYFSETQRNKGNFPGRFSGRQFSNSRSEMNVSTLELGDSALYLCASSSTGEETQYFGPGTRLLVL.

The CDR3 spells CASSLGLAGGSGEQFF. The CDR3 DNA sequence: TGTGCCAGCAGCTTAGGACTAGCGGGAGGTAGTGGTGAGCAGTTCTTC. The chain carries TRBV7-9 and TRBJ2-1, with 13 bases matching TRBD2. The CDR3 loop spans 16 amino acids. Per germline, CDR1 SEHNR and CDR2 FQNEAQ (reference sequence). Losses at the gene ends were 1 base for V and 9 bases for J; bases not matched to a gene: 6.

The V call is TRBV11-2, the J call TRBJ2-1; no firm D call. Trimming left V 1 base short and J 0 bases short, with 13 bases between. The CDR3 covers 17 residues. Germline V gives CDR1 SGHAT, CDR2 FQNNGV. CDR3 DNA sequence: TGTGCCAGCAGCTTAGTTTTGAAAGGGTACTCCTACAATGAGCAGTTCTTC. Encoded protein: CASSLVLKGYSYNEQFF.

This clonotype was recorded a few times. This chain joins TRBV7-3 and TRBJ2-5, with no clear D. Trimming removed 5 bases at V and 0 bases at J, with 7 bases between. This CDR3 has 13 residues. Germline CDR1 reads SGHTA; CDR2 reads FQGTGA. The CDR3 nucleotides are TGTGCCAGCAGCGCCAAGTACCAAGAGACCCAGTACTTC. Translated, it gives CASSAKYQETQYF.

J is TRBJ2-5 and V is TRBV5-1; 9 bases match TRBD2. The CDR3 spans 15 residues. The V and J ends lost 2 bases and 1 base, in that order; junction bases with no gene match: 3. CDR1 and CDR2 from the germline V gene are SGHRS and YFSETQ. CDR3 bases: TGCGCCAGCAGCTTCACGGGACTAGCCCAAGAGACCCAGTACTTC. It is translated as CASSFTGLAQETQYF.

This clonotype appeared many times. In DNA form, the CDR3 reads TGCAGCGTTCGGTCTAGCGCCCATCCCTCTCTACGAAATGAGCAGTTCTTC. It specifies CSVRSSAHPSLRNEQFF. This chain uses TRBV29-1 with TRBJ2-1; D perhaps matches TRBD2 (6 bases). Per germline, CDR1 SQVTM and CDR2 ANQGSEA. The CDR3 runs 17 residues. V lost 5 bases and J 7 bases, leaving 27 bases between the germline ends.

This clonotype was detected a few times. CDR3 in DNA: TGTGCCACCAGCAGAGTGGTGGTTAGCGGGAGGTCGGATACGCAGTATTTT. Its protein product is CATSRVVVSGRSDTQYF. V gene TRBV15 combines with J gene TRBJ2-3; 10 bases are a match to TRBD2. The CDR3 consists of 17 residues. V dropped 1 base and J dropped 6; count of bases not matched to a gene: 10. The germline CDR1 and CDR2 sequences are LNHNV and YYDKDF (reference sequence).

This clonotype has a count of ten or more. The rearrangement uses TRBV24-1 and TRBJ1-1, with TRBD1 matching 9 bases. Losses at the gene ends were 7 bases for V and 5 bases for J; bases not matched to a gene: 4. The CDR3 runs to 13 residues. CDR1 is KGHDR and CDR2 is SFDVKD in the germline V gene. The CDR3 bases are TGTGCCACCAGACAGGGGGCGATGACTGAAGCTTTCTTT. It is translated as CATRQGAMTEAFF.

This clonotype turned up a few times. This chain connects TRBV10-3 to TRBJ2-5; D unresolved. The CDR3 is 15 amino acids. Germline CDR1 reads ENHRY; CDR2 reads SYGVKD. The V and J ends lost 3 bases and 5 bases respectively, with 16 bases between them. CDR3 sequence: CAISEARSPGETQYF. The CDR3 DNA sequence: TGTGCCATCAGTGAAGCCCGCAGTCCCGGTGAGACCCAGTACTTC.

This clonotype has a handful of counts. The gene calls are TRBV3-1 and TRBJ1-2; D gene ambiguous. The CDR3 extends over 13 amino acids. Germline CDR1 LGHDT, CDR2 YNNKEL (reference sequence). Trimming removed 5 bases at V and 14 bases at J, with 21 bases between. The CDR3 nucleotides read TGTGCCAGCAGCTTACGGTCCACTTCTTCGTGGACCTTC. Its translation: CASSLRSTSSWTF.

This clonotype was detected only a few times. The rearrangement links TRBV6-5 to TRBJ1-1; D is possibly TRBD1 (6 bases). Trimming cost V 5 bases and J 1 base, with 11 bases left between them. Germline CDR1 and CDR2: MNHEY and SVGAGI. There are 14 residues in the CDR3. The CDR3 here is CASSHGQSNTEAFF. CDR3 sequence (DNA): TGTGCCAGCAGTCACGGACAGTCGAACACTGAAGCTTTCTTT.

The rearrangement links TRBV6-5 to TRBJ2-7; 14 bases map to TRBD2. In germline, CDR1 is MNHEY, CDR2 SVGAGI. The CDR3 sequence is 18 residues long. V lost 0 bases, J lost 4 bases, and 8 bases stayed unmatched. CDR3 DNA sequence: TGTGCCAGCAGTTACTCTACCCTGGGACTAGCGGGGGTGTACGAGCAGTACGTC. It yields the protein CASSYSTLGLAGVYEQYV.

The chain recombines TRBV7-2 with TRBJ2-3; D uncertain. Germline CDR1 reads SGHTA; CDR2 reads FQGNSA. The CDR3 has 15 residues. Trimming left V 1 base short and J 3 bases short, with 11 bases between. This CDR3 is CASSLVTLDTDTQYF. The CDR3 DNA reads as TGTGCCAGCAGCTTAGTCACCCTAGATACAGATACGCAGTATTTT. The full variable domain, rest sourced from reference TRBV7-2 and TRBJ2-3, is GAGVSQSPSNKVTEKGKDVELRCDPISGHTALYWYRQSLGQGLEFLIYFQGNSAPDKSGLPSDRFSAERTGGSVSTLTIQRTQQEDSAVYLCASSLVTLDTDTQYFGPGTRLTVL.

J is TRBJ2-2 and V is TRBV2; D possibly corresponds to TRBD1 (5 bases). The V gene's germline CDR1 is SNHLY and CDR2 FYNNEI. The V gene lost 6 bases and the J gene lost 5 bases, with 10 bases spanning the gap. The CDR3 has 13 amino acids. The CDR3 nucleotides read TGTGCCAGCAGAGAACAGGAGACCGGGGAGCTGTTTTTT. It specifies CASREQETGELFF.

This sequence joins TRBV6-1 and TRBJ1-5; D perhaps matches TRBD1 (5 bases). CDR1 MNHNS and CDR2 SASEGT come from the germline V gene. The CDR3 spans 15 residues. Trimming cost V 4 bases and J 3 bases, with 13 bases left between them. CDR3 in amino acids: CASSGVGRSNQPQHF. Written as DNA, the CDR3 is TGTGCCAGCAGTGGAGTGGGACGTTCCAATCAGCCCCAGCATTTT.

The chain employs TRBV2 and TRBJ1-1; unclear D gene. Germline values: CDR1 SNHLY, CDR2 FYNNEI. Trimming left V 0 bases short and J 7 bases short, with 12 bases between. This CDR3 is 14 amino acids long. CDR3: CASSEATGQIEAFF. CDR3 DNA sequence: TGTGCCAGCAGTGAAGCAACCGGGCAGATTGAAGCTTTCTTT.